A single T cell receptor (beta chain) is shown here with its context. What it binds is unknown. This sample is drawn from a study of T cell repertoires in cytomegalovirus infection. Study-level information: Indicated by public TCR beta signatures were CMV infection and matching HLA type.

TCRdb ran MiXCR on the reads and lists one entry per CDR3 protein. The data contain around 280,000 distinct CDR3 sequences, roughly 13% of them seen just once; the ten biggest clones take up 8.5% to 10%. Study-wide results and limits: HLA-C-restricted TCR beta clonotypes specific for CMV led the ex vivo response. Cumulative frequency of public TCR beta families picked out carriers of CMV plus the relevant HLA.

CDR3 length equals 16 residues. Germline V lookup: CDR1 LGHDT, CDR2 YNNKEL (reference sequence). Trimming removed 1 base from V and 2 bases from J, with 11 bases in between. Sample: PBMCs. The rearrangement links TRBV3-1 to TRBJ2-2; D not certain. This clonotype was obtained from a human donor in good health (CMV status not recorded). Some clones in this sample may be carry-over from other donors' samples. The chain's CDR3 is CASSQGRNLNTGELFF. As DNA, the CDR3 is TGTGCCAGCAGCCAAGGACGGAACCTAAACACCGGGGAGCTGTTTTTT.